Following are 15 T cell receptor beta chains from one sample sequenced in a study of T cells in localized non-small cell lung cancer. Clones were read by immunoSEQ multiplex PCR, and TCRdb kept only the in-frame ones, dropping some. The sample has over 45,000 clones; around 84% are singletons. The sample was PBMCs, taken before any cancer treatment. These receptors originate from a female donor with stage II lung adenocarcinoma.

The genes are TRBV7-9 and TRBJ2-5, with D possibly matching TRBD1 (5 bases). Germline V gene lookup returns CDR1 SEHNR and CDR2 FQNEAQ (reference sequence). Trimming removed 6 bases at V and 5 bases at J, with 16 bases between. This CDR3 comprises 14 residues. The CDR3 reads CASRSVGPIETQYF. The CDR3 DNA reads as TGTGCCAGCAGATCTGTGGGGCCAATCGAGACCCAGTACTTC.

The chain employs TRBV27 and TRBJ1-4; TRBD1 matches 9 bases. This CDR3 is 15 amino acids long. V lost 5 bases to trimming and J lost 3 bases; unmatched junction nucleotides: 4. The germline V gene encodes CDR1 MNHEY and CDR2 SMNVEV (reference sequence). CDR3 loop: CASSPRQGANEKLFF. The CDR3 DNA reads TGTGCCAGCAGTCCGCGACAGGGGGCTAATGAAAAACTGTTTTTT.

The V call is TRBV6-5, the J call TRBJ2-7; D is possibly TRBD2 (5 bases). The CDR3 totals 14 residues. V was pared by 2 bases and J by 4 bases, with 12 bases between. Germline V gene data show CDR1 as MNHEY and CDR2 as SVGAGI. CDR3 sequence (DNA): TGTGCCAGCAGTTACCGTGAGGTAGCGTACGAGCAGTACTTC. Its protein is CASSYREVAYEQYF.

V is TRBV6-5 and J is TRBJ2-7; tentatively, D is TRBD1 (6 bases). Germline V gene lookup returns CDR1 MNHEY and CDR2 SVGAGI. The CDR3 consists of 13 residues. V was shortened by 2 bases and J by 5 bases, with 10 bases between the two germline ends. The CDR3 sequence is CASSYVQGNEQYF. CDR3 sequence (DNA): TGTGCCAGCAGTTACGTACAGGGTAACGAGCAGTACTTC.

V is TRBV5-1 and J is TRBJ2-2; a weak D match, TRBD1 (6 bases). Looked up from germline, CDR1 is SGHRS and CDR2 is YFSETQ. Trimming cost V 2 bases and J 2 bases, with 13 bases left between them. The CDR3 is 16 amino acids. CDR3 loop: CASSLIWTDNTGELFF. The CDR3, as DNA: TGCGCCAGCAGCTTAATATGGACAGATAACACCGGGGAGCTGTTTTTT.

The chain uses TRBV6-1 and TRBJ2-6, with D unresolved. This CDR3 region has 13 residues. CDR1 is MNHNS, CDR2 SASEGT, per germline. The V end lost 8 bases, the J end lost 0 bases, and 5 bases lay between the germline ends. The DNA for the CDR3 is TGTGCCAGCGGTGTCTCTGGGGCCAACGTCCTGACTTTC. This sequence encodes CASGVSGANVLTF.

CDR3 nucleotide sequence: TGTGCCAGCACCGAGAGTTTAGATACGCAGTATTTT. Amino acid sequence: CASTESLDTQYF. This sequence joins TRBV7-9 and TRBJ2-3; no reliable D call. The CDR3 contains 12 residues. V was clipped by 7 bases and J by 5 bases, with 10 bases between them. Looked up from germline, CDR1 is SEHNR and CDR2 is FQNEAQ (reference sequence). The complete variable domain, with remaining parts taken from reference TRBV7-9 and TRBJ2-3, reads DTGVSQNPRHKITKRGQNVTFRCDPISEHNRLYWYRQTLGQGPEFLTYFQNEAQLEKSRLLSDRFSAERPKGSFSTLEIQRTEQGDSAMYLCASTESLDTQYFGPGTRLTVL.

The chain is built from TRBV5-1 and TRBJ2-1, with 13 nucleotides matching TRBD2. The ends lost 3 bases at V and 8 bases at J; junction bases unmatched: 5. CDR3 length equals 15 residues. Germline CDR1 and CDR2: SGHRS and YFSETQ. The CDR3 is CASSSTSGGAHEQFF. The CDR3 DNA follows: TGCGCCAGCAGCTCTACTAGCGGGGGGGCCCATGAGCAGTTCTTC. The variable domain in full, completed from reference TRBV5-1 and TRBJ2-1, reads KAGVTQTPRYLIKTRGQQVTLSCSPISGHRSVSWYQQTPGQGLQFLFEYFSETQRNKGNFPGRFSGRQFSNSRSEMNVSTLELGDSALYLCASSSTSGGAHEQFFGPGTRLTVL.

The V call is TRBV10-3, the J call TRBJ2-7; the match to TRBD1 covers 8 bases. Germline lookup yields CDR1 ENHRY and CDR2 SYGVKD. Unmatched junction bases numbered 3, after V lost 6 bases and J lost 2 bases. The CDR3 runs 13 residues. The CDR3 coding sequence is TGTGCCATCAGGACAGGGGATGCCTACGAGCAGTACTTC. Protein product: CAIRTGDAYEQYF.

Points on this clone: One end of the junction does not line up with germline, which may come from a read error. In nucleotides, the CDR3 is TGTGCCAGCAGCGTAGGGGGGACAGGGGTCAAGCAGTACTTC. It yields the protein CASSVGGTGVKQYF. The chain carries TRBV13 and TRBJ2-7, with 10 bases identical to TRBD1. Germline values: CDR1 PRHDT, CDR2 FYEKMQ (reference sequence). This CDR3 spans 14 amino acids.

This sequence joins TRBV5-4 and TRBJ1-5; 10 bases match TRBD1. Germline CDR1 reads SGHNT; CDR2 reads YYREEE (reference sequence). V was clipped by 5 bases and J by 3 bases; unmatched bases: 5. The CDR3 spans 15 residues. CDR3 sequence reads: CASSPGQGVNQPQHF. CDR3 nucleotide sequence: TGTGCCAGCAGTCCCGGACAGGGGGTCAATCAGCCCCAGCATTTT.

This clone occurred once. This chain links TRBV2 with TRBJ2-7; possible D gene TRBD2, 6 bases. The V gene's germline CDR1 is SNHLY and CDR2 FYNNEI. The V gene lost 8 bases and the J gene lost 0 bases, with 14 bases spanning the gap. The CDR3 is 14 residues long. Written as DNA, the CDR3 is TGTGCCAGCGCGATGGGACTTCGCTCCTACGAGCAGTACTTC. Translating it yields CASAMGLRSYEQYF. The complete variable domain, with remaining parts taken from reference TRBV2 and TRBJ2-7, reads EPEVTQTPSHQVTQMGQEVILRCVPISNHLYFYWYRQILGQKVEFLVSFYNNEISEKSEIFDDQFSVERPDGSNFTLKIRSTKLEDSAMYFCASAMGLRSYEQYFGPGTRLTVT.

The chain joins TRBV19 to TRBJ1-1; D gene unclear. Germline assignment: CDR1 LNHDA and CDR2 SQIVND (reference sequence). The CDR3 is 15 amino acids. V gave up 1 base and J gave up 1 base, with 10 bases separating them. The CDR3 protein is CASSIVVRRNTEAFF. CDR3 nucleotide sequence: TGTGCCAGTAGTATAGTAGTCAGGAGGAACACTGAAGCTTTCTTT.

CDR3 protein: CASSEGWGAISEKLFF. The CDR3, as DNA: TGTGCCAGCAGTGAAGGATGGGGGGCAATTAGCGAAAAACTGTTTTTT. The genes are TRBV6-1 and TRBJ1-4, with D possibly matching TRBD1 (6 bases). CDR1 and CDR2 from the germline V gene are MNHNS and SASEGT. The CDR3 contains 16 residues. The V and J ends lost 1 base and 8 bases respectively, with 17 bases between them.

This clone was recorded once. This chain connects TRBV27 to TRBJ1-5; no reliable D call. The CDR3 loop spans 16 amino acids. CDR1 is MNHEY, CDR2 SMNVEV, per germline (reference sequence). The V end was cut by 5 bases, the J end by 4 bases, with 18 bases between. The CDR3 bases are TGTGCCAGCAGTCCGTCATCCGGGGAGCTTAATCAGCCCCAGCATTTT. Its protein product is CASSPSSGELNQPQHF.